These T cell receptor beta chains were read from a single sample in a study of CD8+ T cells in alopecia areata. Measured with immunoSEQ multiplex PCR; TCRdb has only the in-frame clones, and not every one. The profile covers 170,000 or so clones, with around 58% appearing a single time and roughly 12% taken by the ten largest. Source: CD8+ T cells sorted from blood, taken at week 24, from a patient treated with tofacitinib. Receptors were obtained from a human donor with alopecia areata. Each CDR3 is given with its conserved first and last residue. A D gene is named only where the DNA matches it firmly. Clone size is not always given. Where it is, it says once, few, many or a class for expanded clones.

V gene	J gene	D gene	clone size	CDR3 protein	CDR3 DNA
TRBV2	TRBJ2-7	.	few	CASRRRNYEQYF	TGTGCCAGCCGTAGACGGAACTACGAGCAGTACTTC
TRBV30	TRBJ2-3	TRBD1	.	CAYTGTASTDTQYF	TGTGCCTATACCGGGACAGCAAGCACAGATACGCAGTATTTT
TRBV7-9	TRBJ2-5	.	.	CASSRSDPNQETQYF	TGTGCCAGCAGCCGTTCGGACCCCAACCAAGAGACCCAGTACTTC
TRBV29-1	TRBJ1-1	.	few	CSVDRRGEAFF	TGCAGCGTTGACAGACGGGGAGAGGCTTTCTTT
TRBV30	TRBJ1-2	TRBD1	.	CAWRGRQGAGYGYTF	TGTGCCTGGAGGGGAAGACAGGGGGCCGGCTATGGCTACACCTTC
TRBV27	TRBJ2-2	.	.	CASSFRENTGELFF	TGTGCCAGCAGTTTTAGGGAGAACACCGGGGAGCTGTTTTTT
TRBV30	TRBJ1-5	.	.	CAWGPGAGSQPQHF	TGTGCCTGGGGGCCCGGGGCGGGTAGTCAGCCCCAGCATTTT
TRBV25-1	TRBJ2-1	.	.	CASSPVPYNEQFF	TGTGCCAGCAGTCCAGTACCGTACAATGAGCAGTTCTTC
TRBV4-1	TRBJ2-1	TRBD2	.	CASSHIPSGRYYNEQFF	TGCGCCAGCAGCCACATACCTAGCGGTCGGTACTACAATGAGCAGTTCTTC
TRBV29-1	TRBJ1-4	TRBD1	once	CSVLGLTGEPYEKLFF	TGCAGCGTTCTCGGCCTAACAGGGGAGCCTTATGAAAAACTGTTTTTT
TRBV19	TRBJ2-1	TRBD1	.	CASTPFKGAHEQFF	TGTGCCAGTACCCCATTCAAGGGGGCCCATGAGCAGTTCTTC
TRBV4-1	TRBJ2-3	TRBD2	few	CASSHPGLAADTQYF	TGCGCCAGCAGCCACCCGGGACTAGCTGCAGATACGCAGTATTTT
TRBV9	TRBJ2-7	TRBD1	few	CASSVGGTGSYEQYF	TGTGCCAGCAGCGTAGGAGGGACAGGGAGTTACGAGCAGTACTTC
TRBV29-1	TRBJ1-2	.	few	CSVFGVGYTF	TGCAGCGTCTTCGGGGTCGGCTACACCTTC
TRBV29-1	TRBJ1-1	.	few	CSVEARAFEAFF	TGCAGCGTTGAAGCCAGGGCTTTTGAAGCTTTCTTT
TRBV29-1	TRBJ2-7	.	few	CSAGGQKSYEQYF	TGCAGCGCCGGGGGACAGAAATCCTACGAGCAGTACTTC
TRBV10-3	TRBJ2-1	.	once	CAISESVANEQFF	TGTGCCATCAGTGAGTCGGTAGCTAATGAGCAGTTCTTC
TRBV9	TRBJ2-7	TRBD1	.	CASSSNRDRVIYEQYF	TGTGCCAGCAGCTCCAACCGGGACAGGGTTATCTACGAGCAGTACTTC
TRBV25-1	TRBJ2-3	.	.	CASTDGIRFTDTQYF	TGTGCCAGCACTGATGGAATCCGTTTCACAGATACGCAGTATTTT
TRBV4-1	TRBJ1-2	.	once	CASSQEVDDYGYTF	TGCGCCAGCAGCCAAGAAGTAGATGACTATGGCTACACCTTC
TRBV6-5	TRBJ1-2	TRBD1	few	CASSTTGPYGYTF	TGTGCCAGCAGTACGACAGGGCCTTATGGCTACACCTTC
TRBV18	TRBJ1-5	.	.	CASSPVGHNQPQHF	TGTGCCAGCTCACCAGTAGGCCACAATCAGCCCCAGCATTTT
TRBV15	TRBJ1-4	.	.	CATSSQGAPSRKLFF	TGTGCCACCAGCAGCCAAGGGGCGCCTTCCCGAAAACTGTTTTTT
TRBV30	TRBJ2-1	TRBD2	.	CAWSTYGGGLEFF	TGTGCCTGGAGTACCTACGGGGGGGGACTAGAGTTCTTC
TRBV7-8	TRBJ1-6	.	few	CASSLPSTPRENSPLHF	TGTGCCAGCAGCTTACCCTCTACCCCCCGGGAAAATTCACCCCTCCACTTT
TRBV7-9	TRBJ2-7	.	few	CASSLQDSHYEQYF	TGTGCCAGCAGTCTCCAGGACAGCCACTACGAGCAGTACTTC
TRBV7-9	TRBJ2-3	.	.	CASSSRTASTDTQYF	TGTGCCAGCAGCTCACGGACGGCCAGCACAGATACGCAGTATTTT
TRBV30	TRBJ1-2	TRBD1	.	CAWSVGQGLNGYTF	TGTGCCTGGAGTGTAGGACAGGGGCTCAATGGCTACACCTTC
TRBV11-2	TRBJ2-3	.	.	CASSLGRDTQYF	TGTGCCAGCAGCTTAGGGCGGGATACGCAGTATTTT
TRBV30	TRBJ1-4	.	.	CAWSVLEKLFF	TGTGCCTGGAGTGTACTAGAAAAACTGTTTTTT
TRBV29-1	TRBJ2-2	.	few	CSVVLGNTGELFF	TGCAGCGTTGTTTTGGGGAACACCGGGGAGCTGTTTTTT
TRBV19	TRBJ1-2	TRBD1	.	CASVPGTGAPNYGYTF	TGTGCCAGTGTACCCGGGACAGGGGCACCTAACTATGGCTACACCTTC
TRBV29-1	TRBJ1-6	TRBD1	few	CSVPGQGAGSLHF	TGCAGCGTTCCCGGACAGGGGGCTGGATCCCTCCACTTT
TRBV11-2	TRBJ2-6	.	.	CATQGGGGSGANVLTF	TGTGCCACCCAGGGAGGTGGGGGTTCTGGGGCCAACGTCCTGACTTTC
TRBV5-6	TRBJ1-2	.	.	CASSSETGYGYTF	TGTGCCAGCAGCTCGGAGACAGGCTATGGCTACACCTTC
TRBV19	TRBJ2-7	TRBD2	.	CASSIDAGGYEQYF	TGTGCCAGTAGTATTGATGCGGGGGGCTACGAGCAGTACTTC
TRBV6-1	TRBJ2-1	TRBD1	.	CATKRGTDYNEQFF	TGTGCCACGAAGAGGGGGACAGACTACAATGAGCAGTTCTTC
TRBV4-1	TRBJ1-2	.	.	CASSPGRGNYGYTF	TGCGCCAGCAGCCCCGGACGGGGTAACTATGGCTACACCTTC
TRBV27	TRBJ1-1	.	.	CASSKTGLLNTEAFF	TGTGCCAGCAGTAAAACAGGACTTTTGAACACTGAAGCTTTCTTT
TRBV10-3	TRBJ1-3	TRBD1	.	CAATRDRASGNTIYF	TGTGCCGCCACTCGGGACAGGGCCTCTGGAAACACCATATATTTT
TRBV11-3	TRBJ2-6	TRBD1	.	CASSSGTGASGANVLTF	TGTGCCAGCAGCTCCGGGACAGGGGCCTCTGGGGCCAACGTCCTGACTTTC